The source of this T cell receptor beta chain is a study of T cell clones after liver transplantation. At the level of the study: Apart from a few HCV-positive recipients, transplants were for non-autoimmune, non-viral reasons. General observations from the study: Graft donor-reactive T cells possibly entered the graft instead of undergoing deletion. Post-transplant, graft-donor-reactive CD4 TCRbeta sequences in blood dropped significantly in most of the 8 subjects.

This clone showed up just a few times. Its cognate antigen is unknown. Sequencing was performed with immunoSEQ multiplex PCR; in TCRdb, only in-frame clones are kept and a portion is missing. The profile shows more than 100,000 clones, around 80% of them singletons. This CDR3 spans 16 amino acids. V was trimmed by 2 bases and J by 3 bases, leaving 18 bases between them. The germline V gene encodes CDR1 SGHDT and CDR2 YYEEEE. The genes are TRBV5-6 and TRBJ2-7; D may be TRBD1 (6 bases). The receptor comes from a human patient who received a liver transplant. Some T cells may have originated in the graft donor. Specimen: CD4+ T cells from blood, collected around 49 months after liver transplant. The CDR3 loop reads CASSFTGKLVRYEQYF. CDR3 nucleotides: TGTGCCAGCAGCTTCACAGGGAAACTGGTCCGCTACGAGCAGTACTTC.